The 27 T cell receptor beta chains listed next were all sequenced from one sample in a study of shared clonotypes between healthy human individuals. The repertoire was sequenced with immunoSEQ multiplex PCR; TCRdb's copy has only in-frame clones and lacks some. Of over 2 million clones in the sample, roughly 95% were seen once. The source material was naive CD4+ T cells sorted from blood. Subset described: CD45RA+ positively selected. These TCRs come from a man between 18 and 35 years old in good health.

This clone was seen once. This chain joins TRBV19 and TRBJ2-1, with TRBD2 matching over 9 bases. Unmatched junction bases numbered 10, after V lost 4 bases and J lost 3 bases. CDR3 length: 17 amino acids. Germline CDR1 reads LNHDA; CDR2 reads SQIVND (reference sequence). CDR3 protein: CASSTNPLAGYYNEQFF. CDR3 in DNA: TGTGCCAGTAGTACCAACCCACTAGCGGGCTACTACAATGAGCAGTTCTTC.

The chain couples TRBV10-3 to TRBJ1-3; D may be TRBD1 (6 bases). V shed 5 bases and J shed 3 bases, with 14 bases lying between them. The CDR3 has 15 amino acids. Germline V gene lookup returns CDR1 ENHRY and CDR2 SYGVKD. CDR3 DNA sequence: TGTGCCATCAGTCCCTCTTCAGGGGTTGGAAACACCATATATTTT. Translating gives CAISPSSGVGNTIYF.

V and J are TRBV6-5 and TRBJ1-3; D is uncertain. CDR3 length equals 13 residues. Germline V gene sequence: CDR1 MNHEY, CDR2 SVGAGI. V lost 8 bases to trimming and J lost 4 bases, with 12 bases between them. The DNA for the CDR3 is TGTGCCAGCCGGAGACGAGAAGGAAACACCATATATTTT. It is translated as CASRRREGNTIYF.

On this clone: Other DNA sequences in this sample translate to the same CDR3. The chain is built from TRBV30 and TRBJ1-4; a weak D match, TRBD1 (5 bases). Germline V gene sequence: CDR1 GTSNPN, CDR2 SVGIG (reference sequence). The CDR3 totals 12 residues. Trimming left V 5 bases short and J 7 bases short, with 11 bases between. Here the CDR3 DNA reads TGTGCCTGGGGCCCTGGGGGTGAAAAACTGTTTTTT. Protein: CAWGPGGEKLFF.

The V gene is TRBV30, the J gene TRBJ1-3; D uncertain. Germline loops: CDR1 GTSNPN, CDR2 SVGIG (reference sequence). The CDR3 consists of 15 residues. V was trimmed by 2 bases and J by 0 bases, leaving 11 bases between them. DNA of the CDR3: TGTGCCTGGAGTAGGGTACCCAACTCTGGAAACACCATATATTTT. Translating it yields CAWSRVPNSGNTIYF.

The chain recombines TRBV19 with TRBJ2-5; TRBD1 agrees at 8 bases. V lost 4 bases to trimming and J lost 4 bases; unmatched junction nucleotides: 8. Germline CDR1 and CDR2: LNHDA and SQIVND (reference sequence). This CDR3 is 15 amino acids long. Here the CDR3 reads CASSTGQGNAETQYF. The CDR3 nucleotides are TGTGCCAGTAGTACCGGACAGGGTAACGCAGAGACCCAGTACTTC.

The chain has TRBV12-5 and TRBJ1-6; D may be TRBD1 (5 bases). V lost 6 bases, J lost 6 bases, and 18 bases lay in between. The CDR3 sequence is 16 residues long. From germline, CDR1 is LGHNT and CDR2 FRNRAP. CDR3 sequence: CASGTTAGSTNSPLHF. CDR3 nucleotide sequence: TGTGCTAGTGGGACGACAGCCGGGTCCACTAATTCACCCCTCCACTTT. Supplemented by reference TRBV12-5 and TRBJ1-6, the full variable domain reads DARVTQTPRHKVTEMGQEVTMRCQPILGHNTVFWYRQTMMQGLELLAYFRNRAPLDDSGMPKDRFSAEMPDATLATLKIQPSEPRDSAVYFCASGTTAGSTNSPLHFGNGTRLTVT.

This rearrangement joins TRBV9 to TRBJ1-3; 7 bases fit TRBD1. CDR3 length equals 19 residues. Losses at the gene ends were 5 bases for V and 0 bases for J; bases not matched to a gene: 17. Germline CDR1 and CDR2: SGDLS and YYNGEE. The CDR3: CASSPATGTSPSSGNTIYF. Here the CDR3 DNA reads TGTGCCAGCAGTCCCGCGACAGGGACCAGCCCAAGCTCTGGAAACACCATATATTTT. The entire variable domain, with the rest obtained from reference TRBV9 and TRBJ1-3, is as follows: DSGVTQTPKHLITATGQRVTLRCSPRSGDLSVYWYQQSLDQGLQFLIQYYNGEERAKGNILERFSAQQFPDLHSELNLSSLELGDSALYFCASSPATGTSPSSGNTIYFGEGSWLTVV.

The gene calls are TRBV5-4 and TRBJ2-5, with 9 bases identical to TRBD1. Germline loops: CDR1 SGHNT, CDR2 YYREEE (reference sequence). With 0 bases clipped from V and 4 bases from J, the junction kept 4 bases outside the gene matches. This CDR3 is 15 amino acids long. CDR3 in amino acids: CASSLAGTGSETQYF. In DNA form, the CDR3 reads TGTGCCAGCAGCTTGGCCGGGACAGGGTCAGAGACCCAGTACTTC.

The chain has TRBV10-3 and TRBJ2-2; D gene uncertain. The V end was cut by 4 bases, the J end by 7 bases, with 10 bases between. Per the germline V gene, CDR1 is ENHRY and CDR2 is SYGVKD. The CDR3 length is 13 residues. CDR3: CAISGDGVGELFF. CDR3 bases: TGTGCCATCAGTGGGGATGGGGTCGGGGAGCTGTTTTTT.

This clone was observed once. The chain carries TRBV4-1 and TRBJ2-6, with TRBD1 matching over 9 bases. The CDR3 is 18 amino acids. CDR1 MGHRA and CDR2 YSYEKL come from the germline V gene. V was pared by 3 bases and J by 0 bases, with 6 bases of the junction left unmatched. This chain's CDR3 is CASSHGQGTYSGANVLTF. The CDR3 nucleotides read TGCGCCAGCAGCCATGGACAGGGGACTTACTCTGGGGCCAACGTCCTGACTTTC.

The chain is built from TRBV30 and TRBJ2-7; tentatively, D is TRBD1 (5 bases). Germline CDR1 and CDR2: GTSNPN and SVGIG (reference sequence). The ends were cut back, 5 bases at V and 3 bases at J, with 11 bases in the middle. This CDR3 spans 12 amino acids. The CDR3: CAWAPQGYEQYF. DNA of the CDR3: TGTGCCTGGGCACCTCAGGGCTACGAGCAGTACTTC.

V gene TRBV29-1 combines with J gene TRBJ2-7; 9 nucleotides align to TRBD1. The junction had 13 bases not matched to a gene; V was cut back by 7 bases and J by 3 bases. This CDR3 region has 15 residues. Germline loops: CDR1 SQVTM, CDR2 ANQGSEA. CDR3: CSAHVRTGVGYEQYF. As DNA, the CDR3 is TGCAGCGCTCACGTCCGGACAGGGGTGGGCTACGAGCAGTACTTC.

The CDR3 coding sequence is TGTGCCAGCAGTTATAGTTCAGGCGGTGGGGCTTATGCTGGCTACACCTTC. It encodes CASSYSSGGGAYAGYTF. The chain employs TRBV27 and TRBJ1-2; D may be TRBD1 (5 bases). This CDR3 is 17 amino acids long. Germline V gives CDR1 MNHEY, CDR2 SMNVEV (reference sequence). Trimming stripped 4 bases from V and 7 bases from J, with 25 bases between.

The chain couples TRBV10-3 to TRBJ1-5, with D unresolved. Germline CDR1 ENHRY, CDR2 SYGVKD. V lost 3 bases, J lost 0 bases, and 6 bases lay in between. This CDR3 region has 14 residues. Here the CDR3 DNA reads TGTGCCATCAGTGATGCCAGTAGCAATCAGCCCCAGCATTTT. The encoded protein is CAISDASSNQPQHF.

The V and J genes are TRBV11-2 and TRBJ1-4; no reliable D call. The CDR3 is 14 amino acids. Trimming took off 6 bases at V and 4 bases at J, with 12 bases between the two ends. CDR1 and CDR2 from the germline V gene are SGHAT and FQNNGV. The CDR3 loop is CASRRGGFNEKLFF. The CDR3 nucleotides are TGTGCCAGCAGGCGGGGAGGGTTTAATGAAAAACTGTTTTTT.

This sequence joins TRBV4-2 and TRBJ2-7; no firm D call. Germline V CDR1 and CDR2: LGHNA, YNFKEQ. The CDR3 sequence is 14 residues long. The germline V and J ends were trimmed by 0 bases and 0 bases, with 6 bases remaining between them. CDR3 protein: CASSQDWSSYEQYF. The CDR3 bases are TGTGCCAGCAGCCAAGATTGGAGCTCCTACGAGCAGTACTTC.

The rearrangement links TRBV18 to TRBJ2-7, with TRBD1 identical over 11 bases. The germline V gene encodes CDR1 KGHSH and CDR2 LQKENI. The CDR3 has 14 residues. V lost 6 bases, J lost 7 bases, and 8 bases stayed unmatched. CDR3 in DNA: TGTGCCAGCTCCACTACAGGGGACAGGGGGGAGCAGTACTTC. Protein product: CASSTTGDRGEQYF.

In the case of this clone: In the same sample, other DNA sequences code for this CDR3. This rearrangement joins TRBV27 to TRBJ2-3, with D possibly being TRBD2 (6 bases). This CDR3 is 14 amino acids long. V was shortened by 3 bases and J by 1 base, with 8 bases between the two germline ends. Germline V gene data show CDR1 as MNHEY and CDR2 as SMNVEV (reference sequence). Written as DNA, the CDR3 is TGTGCCAGCAGTTTTACGGGGGGCACAGATACGCAGTATTTT. It codes for CASSFTGGTDTQYF.

The V gene is TRBV27, the J gene TRBJ1-6; the D is unclear. Trimming shortened V by 7 bases and J by 10 bases, and 11 bases separated the two germline ends. Germline V gene lookup returns CDR1 MNHEY and CDR2 SMNVEV (reference sequence). CDR3 length equals 12 residues. CDR3 bases: TGTGCCAGCACCGGACCAGGATCACCCCTCCACTTT. It codes for CASTGPGSPLHF.

This clone was recorded once. The DNA for the CDR3 is TGTGCCAGCAGTGAGCGGGTCAGCGGCACAGATACGCAGTATTTT. This translates into CASSERVSGTDTQYF. The chain joins TRBV2 to TRBJ2-3, with D perhaps TRBD2 (5 bases). The CDR3 has 15 residues. The germline gives CDR1 SNHLY, CDR2 FYNNEI. V dropped 3 bases and J dropped 1 base, with 11 bases sitting between them.

V and J are TRBV28 and TRBJ1-5; D may be TRBD1 (6 bases). The CDR3 is 16 residues long. With 3 bases removed from V and 6 bases from J, the gap between germline ends came to 18 bases. Germline-derived CDR1 and CDR2 are MDHEN and SYDVKM. CDR3 amino acids: CASSLSGTNEGQPQHF. As DNA, the CDR3 is TGTGCCAGCAGTTTGTCGGGGACAAATGAGGGTCAGCCCCAGCATTTT.

This clone was counted a single time. V and J are TRBV9 and TRBJ2-3, with D possibly being TRBD2 (6 bases). Trimming took off 4 bases at V and 0 bases at J, with 15 bases between the two ends. The CDR3 is made up of 16 amino acids. In germline, CDR1 is SGDLS, CDR2 YYNGEE. CDR3 sequence reads: CASSPEGLHSTDTQYF. As DNA, the CDR3 is TGTGCCAGCAGCCCAGAGGGACTTCATAGCACAGATACGCAGTATTTT.

In this sample, this clone turned up once. This sequence joins TRBV9 and TRBJ1-2, with D perhaps matching TRBD1 (5 bases). Trimming pared 0 bases from V and 8 bases from J, leaving 14 bases between. The CDR3 is made up of 14 amino acids. Looked up from germline, CDR1 is SGDLS and CDR2 is YYNGEE. The CDR3 coding sequence is TGTGCCAGCAGCGTAGATGGGGCTCATAACGGCTACACCTTC. Translating it yields CASSVDGAHNGYTF.

This chain uses TRBV5-1 with TRBJ2-3; possible D gene TRBD1, 5 bases. Germline CDR1 SGHRS, CDR2 YFSETQ. Trimming took 2 bases from V and 3 from J, leaving 10 bases between them. The CDR3 is 14 residues long. This CDR3 reads CASSFQGITDTQYF. The DNA for the CDR3 is TGCGCCAGCAGCTTTCAGGGAATTACAGATACGCAGTATTTT.

V and J are TRBV6-5 and TRBJ2-2; D may be TRBD2 (5 bases). The V gene's germline CDR1 is MNHEY and CDR2 SVGAGI. This CDR3 is built from 14 residues. V was trimmed by 2 bases and J by 4 bases, leaving 8 bases between them. The CDR3 protein is CASSYRGTTGELFF. For the CDR3, the DNA is TGTGCCAGCAGTTACCGGGGTACCACCGGGGAGCTGTTTTTT.

The rearrangement uses TRBV5-1 and TRBJ2-2; no reliable D call. The germline V and J ends were trimmed by 4 bases and 3 bases, with 10 bases remaining between them. The germline CDR1 and CDR2 sequences are SGHRS and YFSETQ. The CDR3 runs to 14 residues. CDR3 nucleotide sequence: TGCGCCAGCAGCCGTTCAGGTGACACCGGGGAGCTGTTTTTT. This translates into CASSRSGDTGELFF.